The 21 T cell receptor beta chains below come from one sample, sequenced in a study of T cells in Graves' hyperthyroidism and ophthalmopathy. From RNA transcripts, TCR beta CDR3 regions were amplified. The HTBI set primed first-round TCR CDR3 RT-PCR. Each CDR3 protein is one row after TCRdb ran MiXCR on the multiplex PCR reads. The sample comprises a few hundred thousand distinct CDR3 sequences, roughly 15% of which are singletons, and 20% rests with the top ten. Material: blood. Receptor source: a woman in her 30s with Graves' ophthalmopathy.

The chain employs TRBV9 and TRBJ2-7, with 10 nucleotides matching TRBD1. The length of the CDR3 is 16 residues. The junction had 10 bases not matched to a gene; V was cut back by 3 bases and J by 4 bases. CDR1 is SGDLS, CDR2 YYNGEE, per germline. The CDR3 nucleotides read TGTGCCAGCAGCGCACTAGGACAGGGGGGGGCTTACGAGCAGTACTTC. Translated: CASSALGQGGAYEQYF.

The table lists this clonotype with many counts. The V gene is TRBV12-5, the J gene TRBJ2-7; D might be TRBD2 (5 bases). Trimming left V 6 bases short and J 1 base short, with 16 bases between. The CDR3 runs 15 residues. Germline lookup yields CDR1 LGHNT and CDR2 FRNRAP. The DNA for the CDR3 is TGTGCTAGTGGGGACGACCGGGGTTGGTCCTACGAGCAGTACTTC. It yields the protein CASGDDRGWSYEQYF.

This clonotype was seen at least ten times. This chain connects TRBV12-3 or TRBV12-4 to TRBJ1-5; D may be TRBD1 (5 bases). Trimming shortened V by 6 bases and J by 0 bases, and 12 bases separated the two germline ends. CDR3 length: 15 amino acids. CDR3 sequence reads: CASSRQGDSNQPQHF. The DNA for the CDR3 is TGTGCCAGCAGCCGACAAGGGGATAGCAATCAGCCCCAGCATTTT.

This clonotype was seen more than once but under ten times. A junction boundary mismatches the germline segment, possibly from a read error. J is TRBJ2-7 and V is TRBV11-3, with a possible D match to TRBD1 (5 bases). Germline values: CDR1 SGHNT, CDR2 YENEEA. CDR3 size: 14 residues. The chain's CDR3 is CASSLQDYPYEQYF. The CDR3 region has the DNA TGTGCCAGTAGCTTACAGGATTATCCCTACGAGCAGTACTTC. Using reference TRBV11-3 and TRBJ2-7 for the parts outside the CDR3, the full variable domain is EAGVVQSPRYKIIEKKQPVAFWCNPISGHNTLYWYLQNLGQGPELLIRYENEEAVDDSQLPKDRFSAERLKGVDSTLKIQPAELGDSAVYLCASSLQDYPYEQYFGPGTRLTVT.

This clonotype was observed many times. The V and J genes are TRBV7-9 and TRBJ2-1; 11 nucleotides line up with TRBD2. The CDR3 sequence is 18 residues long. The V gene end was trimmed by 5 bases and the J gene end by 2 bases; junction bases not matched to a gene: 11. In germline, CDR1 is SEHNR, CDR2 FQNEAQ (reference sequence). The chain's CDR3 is CASSKTSGAFVTYNEQFF. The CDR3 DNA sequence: TGTGCCAGCAGCAAGACTAGCGGGGCCTTCGTCACCTACAATGAGCAGTTCTTC.

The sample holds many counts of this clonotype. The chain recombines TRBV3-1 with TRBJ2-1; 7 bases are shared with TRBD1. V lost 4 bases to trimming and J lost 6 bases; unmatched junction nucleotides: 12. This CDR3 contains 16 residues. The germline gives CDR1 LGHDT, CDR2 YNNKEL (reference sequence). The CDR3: CASSRETGIIFNEQFF. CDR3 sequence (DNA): TGTGCCAGCAGCCGAGAGACAGGGATAATATTCAATGAGCAGTTCTTC.

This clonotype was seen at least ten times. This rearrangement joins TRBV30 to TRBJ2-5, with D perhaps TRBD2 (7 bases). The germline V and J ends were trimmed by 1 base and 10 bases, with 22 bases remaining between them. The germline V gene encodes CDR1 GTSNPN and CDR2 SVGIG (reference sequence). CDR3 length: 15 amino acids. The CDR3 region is CAWSDLGTPERGQYF. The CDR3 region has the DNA TGTGCCTGGAGTGATTTGGGGACACCCGAGCGGGGCCAGTACTTC.

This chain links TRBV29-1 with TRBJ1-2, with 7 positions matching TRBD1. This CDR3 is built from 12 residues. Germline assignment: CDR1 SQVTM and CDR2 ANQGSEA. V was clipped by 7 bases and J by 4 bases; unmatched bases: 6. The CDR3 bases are TGCAGCGACTTACAGGGGACCTATGGCTACACCTTC. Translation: CSDLQGTYGYTF.

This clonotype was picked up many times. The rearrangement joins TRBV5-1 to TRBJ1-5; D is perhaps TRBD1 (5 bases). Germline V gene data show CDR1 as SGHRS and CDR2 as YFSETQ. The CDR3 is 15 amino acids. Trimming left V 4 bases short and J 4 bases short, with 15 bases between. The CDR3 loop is CASSVGGNSNQPQHF. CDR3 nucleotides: TGCGCCAGCAGCGTGGGGGGTAACAGTAATCAGCCCCAGCATTTT.

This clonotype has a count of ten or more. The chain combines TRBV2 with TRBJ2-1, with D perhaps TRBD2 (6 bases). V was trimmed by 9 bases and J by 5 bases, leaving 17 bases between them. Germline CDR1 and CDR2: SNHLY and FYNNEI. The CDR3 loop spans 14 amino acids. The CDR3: CARAGGPANNEQFF. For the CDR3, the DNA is TGTGCCAGGGCCGGGGGTCCTGCTAACAATGAGCAGTTCTTC.

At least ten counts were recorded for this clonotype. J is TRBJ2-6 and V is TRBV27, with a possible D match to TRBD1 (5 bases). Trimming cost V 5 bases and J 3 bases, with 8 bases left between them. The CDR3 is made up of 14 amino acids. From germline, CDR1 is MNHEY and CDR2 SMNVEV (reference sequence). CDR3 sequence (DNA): TGTGCCAGCAGTCCAGGGTTTGGGGCCAACGTCCTGACTTTC. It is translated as CASSPGFGANVLTF.

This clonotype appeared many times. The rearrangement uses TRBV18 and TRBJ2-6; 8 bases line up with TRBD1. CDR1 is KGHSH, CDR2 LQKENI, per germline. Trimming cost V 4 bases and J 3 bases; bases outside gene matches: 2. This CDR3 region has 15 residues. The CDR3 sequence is CASSLRGRGANVLTF. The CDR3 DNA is TGTGCCAGCTCACTCAGGGGGCGTGGGGCCAACGTCCTGACTTTC.

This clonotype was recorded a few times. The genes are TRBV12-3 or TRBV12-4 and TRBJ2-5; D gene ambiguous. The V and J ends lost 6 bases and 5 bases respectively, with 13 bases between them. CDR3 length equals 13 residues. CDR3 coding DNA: TGTGCCAGCAGAGAGCCTGGGCGGGAGACCCAGTACTTC. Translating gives CASREPGRETQYF.

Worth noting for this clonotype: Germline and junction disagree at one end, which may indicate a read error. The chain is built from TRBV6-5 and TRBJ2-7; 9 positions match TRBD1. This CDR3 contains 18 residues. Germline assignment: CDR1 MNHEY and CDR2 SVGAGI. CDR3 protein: CGSSYSPIQGARTYEQYF. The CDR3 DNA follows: TGTGGCAGCAGTTACTCTCCTATACAGGGGGCGAGGACCTACGAGCAGTACTTC.

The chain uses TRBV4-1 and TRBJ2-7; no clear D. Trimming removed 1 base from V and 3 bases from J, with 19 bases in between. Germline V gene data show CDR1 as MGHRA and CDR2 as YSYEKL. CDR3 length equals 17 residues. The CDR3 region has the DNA TGCGCCAGCAGCCAAGGGCCCGACCCTATAGGCTTCTACGAGCAGTACTTC. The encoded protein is CASSQGPDPIGFYEQYF.

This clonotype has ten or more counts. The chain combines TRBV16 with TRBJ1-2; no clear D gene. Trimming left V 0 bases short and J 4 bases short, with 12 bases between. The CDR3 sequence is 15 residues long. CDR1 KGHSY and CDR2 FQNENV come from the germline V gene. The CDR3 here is CASSQSAQTGYGYTF. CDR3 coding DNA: TGTGCCAGCAGCCAATCAGCCCAAACGGGCTATGGCTACACCTTC.

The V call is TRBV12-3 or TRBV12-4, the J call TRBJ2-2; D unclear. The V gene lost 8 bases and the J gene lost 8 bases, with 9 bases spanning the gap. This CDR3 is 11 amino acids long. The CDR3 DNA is TGTGCCAGCGCCTTGATGGGGGAGCTGTTTTTT. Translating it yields CASALMGELFF.

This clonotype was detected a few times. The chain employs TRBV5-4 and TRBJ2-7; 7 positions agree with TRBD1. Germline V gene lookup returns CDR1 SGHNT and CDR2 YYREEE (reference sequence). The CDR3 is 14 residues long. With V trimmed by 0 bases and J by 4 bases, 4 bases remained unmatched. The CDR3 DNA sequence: TGTGCCAGCAGCTTGGGTACAGGGGAGTACGAGCAGTACTTC. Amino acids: CASSLGTGEYEQYF.

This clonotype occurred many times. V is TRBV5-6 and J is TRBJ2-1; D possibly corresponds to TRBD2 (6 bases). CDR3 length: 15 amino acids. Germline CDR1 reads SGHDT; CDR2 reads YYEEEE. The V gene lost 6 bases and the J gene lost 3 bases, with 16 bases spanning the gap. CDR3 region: CASTSWGVNYNEQFF. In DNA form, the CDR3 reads TGTGCCAGCACGTCCTGGGGGGTCAACTACAATGAGCAGTTCTTC.

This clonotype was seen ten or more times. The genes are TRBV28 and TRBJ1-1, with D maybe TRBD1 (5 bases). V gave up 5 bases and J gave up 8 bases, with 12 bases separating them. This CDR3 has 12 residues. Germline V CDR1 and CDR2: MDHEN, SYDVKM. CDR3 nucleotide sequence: TGTGCCAGCAGTCAGGGAGGAGCCGAAGCTTTCTTT. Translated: CASSQGGAEAFF.

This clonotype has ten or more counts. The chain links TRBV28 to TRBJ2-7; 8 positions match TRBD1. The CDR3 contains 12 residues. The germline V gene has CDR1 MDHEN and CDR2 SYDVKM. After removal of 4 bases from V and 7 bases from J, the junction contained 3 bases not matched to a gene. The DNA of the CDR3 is TGTGCCAGCAGTTCGGACAGGGAGGAGCAGTACTTC. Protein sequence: CASSSDREEQYF. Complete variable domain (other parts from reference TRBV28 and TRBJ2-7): DVKVTQSSRYLVKRTGEKVFLECVQDMDHENMFWYRQDPGLGLRLIYFSYDVKMKEKGDIPEGYSVSREKKERFSLILESASTNQTSMYLCASSSDREEQYFGPGTRLTVT.